Included here is one T cell receptor (beta chain) sequence, with context. This specimen comes from a study of blood T cell repertoires in COVID-19. About the research overall: Collection of acute and convalescent COVID-19 samples took place in the United States, Italy and Spain.

Adults between roughly 18 and 89 years of age took part from about two dozen US areas. Profiled with immunoSEQ multiplex PCR; TCRdb holds only in-frame clones, not every one. The repertoire holds about 270,000 clones, with roughly nine tenths as singletons. CDR1 is LNHDA and CDR2 is SQIVND in the germline V gene (reference sequence). This CDR3 spans 9 amino acids. V dropped 8 bases and J dropped 7 bases, with 3 bases sitting between them. The sequence derives from a young woman who had recovered from COVID-19. The source material was PBMCs or T cells enriched from blood (not recorded which). V is TRBV19 and J is TRBJ1-5, with no clear D. The CDR3 DNA sequence: TGTGCCAGTCTGCAGCCCCAGCATTTT. It specifies CASLQPQHF.